The rows below give T cell receptor beta chains drawn from one sample of a study of blood T cell repertoires in COVID-19. Libraries were prepared by immunoSEQ multiplex PCR; TCRdb keeps only in-frame clonotypes and omits some of them. The table has some 240,000 clones, 85% to 90% seen once. Sequencing input: peripheral blood. The receptors were sampled from a woman in her sixties or seventies with COVID-19, enrolled during active disease. The CDR3 runs from the conserved cysteine through the conserved F or W. A D gene is named only where the DNA matches it firmly. Size values are once, few and many counts, or a class for expanded clones, and some rows have none.

v_gene: TRBV5-1; d_gene: NA; j_gene: TRBJ1-1; abundance: few; CDR3nt: TGCGCCAGCAGCTTGTTCCAGGGGAACACTGAAGCTTTCTTT; CDR3aa: CASSLFQGNTEAFF
v_gene: TRBV6-4; d_gene: TRBD1; j_gene: TRBJ1-2; abundance: NA; CDR3nt: TGTGCCAGCAGCCGGGACAGGGGTAACTATGGCTACACCTTC; CDR3aa: CASSRDRGNYGYTF
v_gene: TRBV7-9; d_gene: NA; j_gene: TRBJ1-5; abundance: few; CDR3nt: TGTGCCAGCAGCGCCAGGTCGGATCAGCCCCAGCATTTT; CDR3aa: CASSARSDQPQHF
v_gene: TRBV18; d_gene: NA; j_gene: TRBJ1-2; abundance: NA; CDR3nt: TGTGCCAGCTCTCCGGAGACTGATAGTGGCTACACCTTC; CDR3aa: CASSPETDSGYTF
v_gene: TRBV3-1/TRBV3-2; d_gene: NA; j_gene: TRBJ2-1; abundance: NA; CDR3nt: TGTGCCAGCAGCCCCAGCCTTCAGGGCAATGAGCAGTTCTTC; CDR3aa: CASSPSLQGNEQFF
v_gene: TRBV12-3/TRBV12-4; d_gene: NA; j_gene: TRBJ1-1; abundance: NA; CDR3nt: TGTGCCAGCAGGTTGACATCGAACACTGAAGCTTTCTTT; CDR3aa: CASRLTSNTEAFF
v_gene: TRBV3-1/TRBV3-2; d_gene: NA; j_gene: TRBJ1-6; abundance: NA; CDR3nt: TGTGCCAGCAGCCAGACAGTGGACGTATACAATTCACCCCTCCACTTT; CDR3aa: CASSQTVDVYNSPLHF
v_gene: TRBV7-3; d_gene: NA; j_gene: TRBJ2-3; abundance: NA; CDR3nt: TGTGCCAGCAGCTTAACGGGGGGAATGACAGATACGCAGTATTTT; CDR3aa: CASSLTGGMTDTQYF
v_gene: TRBV9; d_gene: TRBD1; j_gene: TRBJ1-3; abundance: NA; CDR3nt: TGTGCCAGCAGCGTAGGGGAAGGGGGCAGTGGAAACACCATATATTTT; CDR3aa: CASSVGEGGSGNTIYF
v_gene: TRBV9; d_gene: TRBD1; j_gene: TRBJ1-2; abundance: NA; CDR3nt: TGTGCCAGCACAAGACAGGGGCATGGCTACACCTTC; CDR3aa: CASTRQGHGYTF
v_gene: TRBV27; d_gene: TRBD1; j_gene: TRBJ1-4; abundance: NA; CDR3nt: TGTGCCAGCAGTAGTTTGGGCGGCGGGACAGGGTCCGAAAAACTGTTTTTT; CDR3aa: CASSSLGGGTGSEKLFF
v_gene: TRBV16; d_gene: NA; j_gene: TRBJ1-1; abundance: once; CDR3nt: TGTGCCAGCAGCCGGACAGTGAACACTGAAGCTTTCTTT; CDR3aa: CASSRTVNTEAFF
v_gene: TRBV5-6; d_gene: TRBD1; j_gene: TRBJ2-3; abundance: NA; CDR3nt: TGTGCCAGCAGCCCGGGACAGGGAAGAGATACGCAGTATTTT; CDR3aa: CASSPGQGRDTQYF
v_gene: TRBV11-2; d_gene: TRBD1; j_gene: TRBJ2-7; abundance: NA; CDR3nt: TGTGCCAGCAGCCACGACAGGGAGTGGGAGCAGTACTTC; CDR3aa: CASSHDREWEQYF
v_gene: TRBV9; d_gene: NA; j_gene: TRBJ1-1; abundance: NA; CDR3nt: TGTGCCAGCAGCGACCCCCCGGGAGGGGTCAGCACTGAAGCTTTCTTT; CDR3aa: CASSDPPGGVSTEAFF
v_gene: TRBV9; d_gene: NA; j_gene: TRBJ2-7; abundance: NA; CDR3nt: TGTGCCAGCAGCGTAGACTTCTACGAGCAGTACTTC; CDR3aa: CASSVDFYEQYF